This entry lists 3 T cell receptor beta chains sequenced from one sample in a study of blood T cell repertoires in COVID-19. The data were produced by immunoSEQ multiplex PCR, yet TCRdb's version contains in-frame clones alone and is incomplete. The sample holds some 77,000 clones; around 88% are singletons and the top ten take more than 7.5%. Sequencing input: peripheral blood. These receptor sequences come from a man aged 25-40 years with acute or convalescent COVID-19.

The J gene is TRBJ1-5, the V gene TRBV6-2 or TRBV6-3, with TRBD1 as a possible D gene (5 bases). With 6 bases removed from V and 1 base from J, the gap between germline ends came to 13 bases. Per the germline V gene, CDR1 is MNHEY and CDR2 is SVGEGT. This CDR3 has 15 amino acids. In DNA, the CDR3 is TGTGCCAGCAGCGGCGCTCGGGGGAGCAATCAGCCCCAGCATTTT. This encodes CASSGARGSNQPQHF.

The chain combines TRBV30 with TRBJ1-1; 9 bases fit TRBD1. Trimming at V came to 7 bases and at J to 5 bases, leaving 8 bases not matched to a gene. CDR3 size: 13 residues. Germline values: CDR1 GTSNPN, CDR2 SVGIG (reference sequence). The CDR3 DNA follows: TGTGCCTCAACCGGACAGGGGAGGACTGAAGCTTTCTTT. Protein sequence: CASTGQGRTEAFF.

The genes are TRBV24-1 and TRBJ2-2, with TRBD1 as a possible D gene (6 bases). V shed 8 bases and J shed 1 base, with 7 bases lying between them. Germline V gene sequence: CDR1 KGHDR, CDR2 SFDVKD. The CDR3 contains 13 residues. The CDR3 here is CATTRGNTGELFF. CDR3 DNA: TGTGCCACCACCAGGGGGAACACCGGGGAGCTGTTTTTT.